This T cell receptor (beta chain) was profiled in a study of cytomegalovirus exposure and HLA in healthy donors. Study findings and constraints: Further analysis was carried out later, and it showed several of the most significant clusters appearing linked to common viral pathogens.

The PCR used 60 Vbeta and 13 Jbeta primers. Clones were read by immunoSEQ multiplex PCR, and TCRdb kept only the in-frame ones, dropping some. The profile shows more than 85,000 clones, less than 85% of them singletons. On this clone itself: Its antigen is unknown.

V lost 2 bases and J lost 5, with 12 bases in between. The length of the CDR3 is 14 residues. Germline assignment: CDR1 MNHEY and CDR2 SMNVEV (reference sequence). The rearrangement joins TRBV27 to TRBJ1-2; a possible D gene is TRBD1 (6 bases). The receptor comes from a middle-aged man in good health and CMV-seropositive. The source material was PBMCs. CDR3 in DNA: TGTGCCAGCAGTTTACTGGGGGCTAGTTATGGCTACACCTTC. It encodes CASSLLGASYGYTF.